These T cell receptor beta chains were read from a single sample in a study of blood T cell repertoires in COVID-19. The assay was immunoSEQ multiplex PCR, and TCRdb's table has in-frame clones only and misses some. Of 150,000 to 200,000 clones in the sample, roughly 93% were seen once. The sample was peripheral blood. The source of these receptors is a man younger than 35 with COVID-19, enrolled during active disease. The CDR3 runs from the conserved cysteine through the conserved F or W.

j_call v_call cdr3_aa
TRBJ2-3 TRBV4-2 CASRGADSGSGSTDTQYF
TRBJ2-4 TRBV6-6 CASSYRGTGIQYF
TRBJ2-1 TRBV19 CASIPIAGGPINEQFF
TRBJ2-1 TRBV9 CASSVSGTSEYNEQFF
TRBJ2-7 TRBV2 CASSGGLAVFYEQYF
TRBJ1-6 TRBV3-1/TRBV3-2 CASSQGYGNSPLHF
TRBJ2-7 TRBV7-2 CASSLVPPGRYEQYF
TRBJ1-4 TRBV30 CACNRLREKLFF
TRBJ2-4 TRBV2 CASGGDILAKNIQYF
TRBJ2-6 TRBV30 CAWTFFTGSGANVLTF
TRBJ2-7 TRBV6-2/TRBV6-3 CASSYSGDRVGEQYF
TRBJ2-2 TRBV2 CASSDLAPNTGELFF
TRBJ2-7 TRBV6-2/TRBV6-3 CASSYIGGYEQYF
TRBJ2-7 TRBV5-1 CASSFGLAGGYEQYF
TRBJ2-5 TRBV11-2 CASSFGETQYF
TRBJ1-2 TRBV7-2 CASSFVATNYGYTF
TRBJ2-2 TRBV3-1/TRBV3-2 CASSHRGRWDTGELFF
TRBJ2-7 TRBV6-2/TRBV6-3 CASSATGGSTYEQYF
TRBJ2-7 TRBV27 CASSFSGSSYEQYF
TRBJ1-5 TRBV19 CASHTGVQHQPQHF
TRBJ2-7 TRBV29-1 CSVGPGQHSYEQYF
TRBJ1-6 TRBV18 CASSPRQGVKNSPLHF
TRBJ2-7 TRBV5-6 CASSFGLSGTAKRGEQYF
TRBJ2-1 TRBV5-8 CASSLPGGNEQFF
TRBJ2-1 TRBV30 CAWSVLVGMNEQFF
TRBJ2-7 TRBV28 CASTSGLYYEQYF
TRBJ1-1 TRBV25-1 CASSAQGKAFF
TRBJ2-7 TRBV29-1 CSVRTSGSYEQYF
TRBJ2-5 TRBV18 CASSPLLRVQETQYF
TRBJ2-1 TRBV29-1 CSGRDRGHQFF
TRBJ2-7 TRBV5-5 CASSLTRAHEQYF
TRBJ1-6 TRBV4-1 CASSQDTSRSSYNSPLHF
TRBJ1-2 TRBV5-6 CASSSSNYGYTF
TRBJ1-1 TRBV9 CASSTWGGSDTEAFF
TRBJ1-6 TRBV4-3 CASSQGGSLLHF
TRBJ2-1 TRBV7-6 CASSLEVEYDEQFF
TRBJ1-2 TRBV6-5 CASSLSGDYGYTF
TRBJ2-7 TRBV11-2 CASSATSTGSGYEQYF
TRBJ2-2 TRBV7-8 CASSRTGGAFGELFF
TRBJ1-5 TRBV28 CASSLSRDQPQHF
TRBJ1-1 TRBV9 CASSVGRATEAFF
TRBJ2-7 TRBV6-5 CASSSTGSRWSYEQYF
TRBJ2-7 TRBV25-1 CASRKTGNSYEQYF
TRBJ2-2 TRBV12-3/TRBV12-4 CASSKSNTGELFF
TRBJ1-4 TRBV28 CASTHSRSTNEKLFF
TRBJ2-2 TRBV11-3 CASRQQGNTGELFF
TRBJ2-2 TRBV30 CAWSVQGLQSGELFF
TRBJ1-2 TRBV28 CASSLIVGTAYGYTF
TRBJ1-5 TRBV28 CASSLTGGNQPQHF
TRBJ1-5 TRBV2 CASSEGSGFNQPQHF
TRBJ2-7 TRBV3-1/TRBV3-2 CASSRGSQGVYEQYF
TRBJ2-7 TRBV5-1 CASSLGQFGTSGSSYEQYF
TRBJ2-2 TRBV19 CASRKTASTGELFF
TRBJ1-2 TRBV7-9 CASSLGTGPYGYTF
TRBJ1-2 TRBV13 CASSEQGFYGYTF
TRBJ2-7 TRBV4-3 CASSQAGLPHEQYF